Following are 29 T cell receptor beta chains from one sample sequenced in a study of glioma-infiltrating T cells. TCR alpha and beta CDR3 regions were amplified from RNA using iRepertoire nested multiplex PCR. Each CDR3 protein gets one entry after TCRdb re-called the multiplex PCR reads with MiXCR. The sample contains around 180,000 distinct CDR3 sequences, more than 35% of which appear only once. Sequencing used glioma tissue, nonneoplastic brain tissue, or PBMCs (not recorded which). The source is a human donor with low-grade glioma or glioblastoma, undergoing nonglioma brain surgery, or in good health (not recorded which).

This sequence joins TRBV5-5 and TRBJ2-7; D may correspond to TRBD1 or TRBD2 (5 bases each). Trimming removed 0 bases at V and 5 bases at J, with 9 bases between. CDR3 length: 13 residues. The germline V gene has CDR1 SGHKS and CDR2 YYEKEE (reference sequence). The CDR3 protein is CASSLGDGNEQYF. The CDR3 coding sequence is TGTGCCAGCAGCTTGGGGGACGGTAACGAGCAGTACTTC.

As to this clonotype: At one end, the junction sequence differs from germline, possibly due to a read error. The chain uses TRBV6-1 and TRBJ2-7; tentative D call: TRBD1 (6 bases). The CDR3 is 12 residues long. CDR1 is MNHNS, CDR2 SASEGT, per germline. The CDR3 coding sequence is TGTGCCATCAGTTTACAGGGCAGCGAGCAGTACTTC. This encodes CAISLQGSEQYF.

As regards this clonotype: Since no conserved phenylalanine or tryptophan closes the CDR3, a read error is the likely cause. The V and J genes are TRBV29-1 and TRBJ1-2; the D is unclear. Trimming took off 7 bases at V and 6 bases at J, with 21 bases between the two ends. Germline CDR1 reads SQVTM; CDR2 reads ANQGSEA. The CDR3 is 14 amino acids. CDR3 amino acids: CSAEGWETQDGYTL. In nucleotides, the CDR3 is TGCAGCGCTGAGGGCTGGGAGACCCAGGATGGCTACACCTTA.

This clonotype was observed at least ten times. V and J are TRBV28 and TRBJ2-7; 7 bases fit TRBD2. The length of the CDR3 is 12 residues. The germline gives CDR1 MDHEN, CDR2 SYDVKM. Trimming cost V 3 bases and J 6 bases; bases outside gene matches: 2. CDR3 DNA: TGTGCCAGCAGTTTTTGGGGGGGCGAGCAGTACTTC. Amino acid sequence: CASSFWGGEQYF.

V is TRBV5-5 and J is TRBJ2-2, with D uncertain. V was pared by 0 bases and J by 4 bases, with 4 bases between. The CDR3 is 13 residues long. Germline CDR1 SGHKS, CDR2 YYEKEE (reference sequence). Here the CDR3 reads CASSLDSTGELFF. Written as DNA, the CDR3 is TGTGCCAGCAGCTTGGACAGCACCGGGGAGCTGTTTTTT.

The genes are TRBV4-1 and TRBJ1-1; D is possibly TRBD1 (6 bases). Germline lookup yields CDR1 MGHRA and CDR2 YSYEKL. This CDR3 region has 14 residues. Trimming cost V 4 bases and J 1 base, with 10 bases left between them. The CDR3 DNA follows: TGCGCCAGCAGCCCCGAGGGGGGGAACACTGAAGCTTTCTTT. Amino acids: CASSPEGGNTEAFF.

At least ten counts were recorded for this clonotype. The V call is TRBV3-1, the J call TRBJ1-3; maybe TRBD1 (6 bases). V was cut by 10 bases and J by 1 base, with 11 bases left in between. The CDR3 loop spans 13 amino acids. Germline V gene data show CDR1 as LGHDT and CDR2 as YNNKEL (reference sequence). DNA for the CDR3: TGTGCCACCCAGCAGGGGTCTGGAAACACCATATATTTT. This encodes CATQQGSGNTIYF.

Comments on this clonotype: At one end the junction does not follow the germline gene, possibly because of a read error. This chain uses TRBV6-1 with TRBJ2-5; 13 bases line up with TRBD2. The CDR3 spans 18 residues. Germline V gives CDR1 MNHNS, CDR2 SASEGT. CDR3 sequence: CASSPGLAGIYGQETLHF. The CDR3 DNA reads TGTGCCAGCAGCCCGGGACTAGCGGGAATATACGGCCAAGAGACCCTGCACTTC.

This clonotype was seen only once. A single base separates this from a much larger clone, so it may be a read error. The V call is TRBV20-1, the J call TRBJ2-3; TRBD1 might be the D (6 bases). There are 16 residues in the CDR3. V was clipped by 1 base and J by 0 bases, with 14 bases between them. Germline V lookup: CDR1 DFQATT, CDR2 SNEGSKA (reference sequence). CDR3: CSARVFGTTSTDTQYF. DNA of the CDR3: TGCAGTGCTAGAGTATTTGGGACAACCAGCACAGATACGCAGTATTTT.

The V call is TRBV11-2, the J call TRBJ2-3; D may be TRBD1 or TRBD2 (6 bases each). V shed 4 bases and J shed 8 bases, with 16 bases lying between them. The CDR3 runs 14 residues. Germline V lookup: CDR1 SGHAT, CDR2 FQNNGV. CDR3 coding DNA: TGTGCCAGCAGCTCAAGCAGGGGAGGAGGTACGCAGTATTTT. This encodes CASSSSRGGGTQYF.

This clonotype was counted between two and nine times. This rearrangement joins TRBV18 to TRBJ1-4, with a weak D call TRBD1 (5 bases). Germline V gene data show CDR1 as KGHSH and CDR2 as LQKENI. The CDR3 has 15 residues. V was cut by 6 bases and J by 0 bases, with 11 bases left in between. The CDR3 region is CASSTTGPTNEKLFF. The CDR3 DNA follows: TGTGCCAGCTCTACCACAGGCCCAACTAATGAAAAACTGTTTTTT.

This clonotype has at least ten counts. The V call is TRBV14, the J call TRBJ2-5, with D perhaps TRBD1 or TRBD2 (7 bases each). V lost 4 bases to trimming and J lost 3 bases, with 12 bases between them. Germline CDR1 and CDR2: SGHDN and FVKESK. This CDR3 comprises 14 residues. The CDR3 DNA is TGTGCCAGCAGCCCAGGGGGGGTTGAAGAGACCCAGTACTTC. Amino acid sequence: CASSPGGVEETQYF.

As to this clonotype: A single base separates this from a much larger clone, so it may be a read error. The CDR3 nucleotides read TGTGCCAGCAGTTACTCTACTAGCCTTATTAACAATAAGCAGTTCTTC. This translates into CASSYSTSLINNKQFF. The chain combines TRBV6-5 with TRBJ2-1, with D perhaps TRBD2 (6 bases). The CDR3 loop spans 16 amino acids. Germline V CDR1 and CDR2: MNHEY, SVGAGI.

This clonotype was counted once. A much larger clone differs by one base, so this may be a read error. This chain joins TRBV2 and TRBJ2-3; D remains ambiguous. Per germline, CDR1 SNHLY and CDR2 FYNNEI. This CDR3 is built from 14 residues. V lost 5 bases to trimming and J lost 1 base, with 10 bases between them. This CDR3 reads CASSTEWGTDTQYF. The CDR3 DNA reads as TGTGCCAGCAGTACAGAGTGGGGCACAGATACGCAGTATTTT.

With regard to this clonotype: This may be a read error: a much more frequent sequence differs by one nucleotide. The chain employs TRBV20-1 and TRBJ2-1, with a possible D match to TRBD1 (6 bases). Germline V gene data show CDR1 as DFQATT and CDR2 as SNEGSKA (reference sequence). The CDR3 spans 14 residues. With 0 bases removed from V and 10 bases from J, the gap between germline ends came to 16 bases. Here the CDR3 reads CSARERQAPVEQFF. The CDR3, as DNA: TGCAGTGCTAGAGAGCGACAGGCCCCGGTGGAGCAGTTCTTC.

At least ten counts were recorded for this clonotype. The rearrangement links TRBV28 to TRBJ1-2, with D maybe TRBD1 (6 bases). The germline gives CDR1 MDHEN, CDR2 SYDVKM. CDR3 length: 15 amino acids. V was clipped by 3 bases and J by 8 bases, with 19 bases between them. The CDR3 region is CASSFGQGISMGYTF. CDR3 DNA sequence: TGTGCCAGCAGTTTCGGTCAGGGGATATCTATGGGCTACACCTTC.

The V and J genes are TRBV6-2 or TRBV6-3 and TRBJ2-7; tentatively, D is TRBD1 (5 bases). This CDR3 is 12 amino acids long. Germline CDR1 and CDR2: MNHEY and SVGEGT. V was pared by 5 bases and J by 3 bases, with 8 bases between. In nucleotides, the CDR3 is TGTGCCAGCAGTAGACAGCTCTACGAGCAGTACTTC. Translation gives CASSRQLYEQYF.

This clonotype was detected a few times. J is TRBJ2-3 and V is TRBV5-1, with TRBD1 identical over 7 bases. The V and J ends lost 2 bases and 0 bases, in that order; junction bases with no gene match: 3. The germline CDR1 and CDR2 sequences are SGHRS and YFSETQ. The CDR3 sequence is 15 residues long. CDR3 loop: CASSFPGQSTDTQYF. As DNA, the CDR3 is TGCGCCAGCAGCTTCCCGGGACAGAGCACAGATACGCAGTATTTT.

The V gene is TRBV2, the J gene TRBJ1-6; tentatively, D is TRBD1 (5 bases). This CDR3 spans 15 amino acids. Trimming shortened V by 6 bases and J by 9 bases, and 18 bases separated the two germline ends. Germline CDR1 is SNHLY and CDR2 is FYNNEI. The CDR3 reads CASRNDQGWGSPLHF. CDR3 nucleotides: TGTGCCAGCAGGAACGACCAGGGTTGGGGTTCACCCCTCCACTTT. Full variable domain (remainder filled in from reference TRBV2 and TRBJ1-6): EPEVTQTPSHQVTQMGQEVILRCVPISNHLYFYWYRQILGQKVEFLVSFYNNEISEKSEIFDDQFSVERPDGSNFTLKIRSTKLEDSAMYFCASRNDQGWGSPLHFGNGTRLTVT.

The J gene is TRBJ2-5, the V gene TRBV3-1, with D tentatively TRBD2 (6 bases). This CDR3 region has 14 residues. CDR1 is LGHDT and CDR2 is YNNKEL in the germline V gene (reference sequence). V lost 0 bases, J lost 3 bases, and 8 bases lay in between. CDR3 coding DNA: TGTGCCAGCAGCCAAGACTCGGGGGAAGAGACCCAGTACTTC. Translated: CASSQDSGEETQYF.

The genes are TRBV29-1 and TRBJ2-5, with D hard to call. The CDR3 has 14 residues. With 4 bases removed from V and 1 base from J, the gap between germline ends came to 13 bases. Germline values: CDR1 SQVTM, CDR2 ANQGSEA. Here the CDR3 reads CSVVEKGFQETQYF. In DNA, the CDR3 is TGCAGCGTTGTTGAAAAGGGCTTCCAAGAGACCCAGTACTTC.

The sample holds a few counts of this clonotype. The V gene is TRBV4-1, the J gene TRBJ2-7; 7 bases align to TRBD1. V was pared by 5 bases and J by 3 bases, with 10 bases of the junction left unmatched. Germline CDR1 MGHRA, CDR2 YSYEKL. The CDR3 totals 15 residues. The CDR3, as DNA: TGCGCCAGCAGCAGCAGACAGGGTTACAACTACGAGCAGTACTTC. It codes for CASSSRQGYNYEQYF.

The V gene is TRBV29-1, the J gene TRBJ2-7; D gene ambiguous. Judging by the DNA end, TRBJ2-5 fits better; the J call may be wrong. Germline CDR1 and CDR2: SQVTM and ANQGSEA. This CDR3 comprises 12 residues. CDR3 in amino acids: CSVEEVFGTQYF. In DNA form, the CDR3 reads TGCAGCGTTGAAGAAGTGTTTGGGACCCAGTACTTC.

About this clonotype: This clone may be a read error of a much larger clone one base away. The rearrangement joins TRBV3-1 to TRBJ2-7; 9 nucleotides line up with TRBD2. The germline V gene has CDR1 LGHDT and CDR2 YNNKEL (reference sequence). The length of the CDR3 is 13 residues. The CDR3 DNA reads TGTGCCAGCAGCCCGGGACTAGCCTACAAGCAGTACTTC. As protein: CASSPGLAYKQYF.

This clonotype was recorded only once. A much larger clone is a single base away; this may be a read error. The chain combines TRBV28 with TRBJ1-5, with a weak D call TRBD1 (5 bases). Trimming removed 5 bases from V and 0 bases from J, with 23 bases in between. This CDR3 is 19 amino acids long. Germline-derived CDR1 and CDR2 are MDHEN and SYDVKM. CDR3 sequence: CASSPPDMGSVYSNQPQHF. CDR3 in DNA: TGTGCCAGCAGTCCCCCGGACATGGGTTCGGTTTATAGCAATCAGCCCCAGCATTTT.

This clonotype occurred a few times. The chain links TRBV28 to TRBJ2-6; no clear D gene. V lost 6 bases and J lost 4, with 13 bases in between. Germline CDR1 is MDHEN and CDR2 is SYDVKM. This CDR3 has 15 residues. CDR3 protein: CASRLGGPGANVLTF. CDR3 nucleotides: TGTGCCAGCAGGCTTGGTGGTCCCGGGGCCAACGTCCTGACTTTC.

Notes on this clonotype: A much more abundant neighbour one base away suggests this may be a read error. The chain carries TRBV7-2 and TRBJ1-6, with TRBD1 as a possible D gene (5 bases). Deletions cut 6 bases from V and 7 bases from J, with 10 bases between. Germline loops: CDR1 SGHTA, CDR2 FQGNSA. The CDR3 loop spans 13 amino acids. The CDR3 sequence: CASRRTWNSPLHF. The CDR3 DNA is TGTGCCAGCAGGCGGACATGGAATTCACCCCTCCACTTT.

This clonotype was detected only once. The chain has TRBV15 and TRBJ2-7; D assignment may be TRBD1 or TRBD2 (5 bases each). Trimming removed 9 bases from V and 7 bases from J, with 28 bases in between. Germline V lookup: CDR1 LNHNV, CDR2 YYDKDF (reference sequence). The CDR3 spans 16 residues. As DNA, the CDR3 is TGTGCCACGTCTAGAGGGGTACAGGCCCCCTACAATGAGCAGTACTTC. This encodes CATSRGVQAPYNEQYF. The full variable domain, in which reference TRBV15 and TRBJ2-7 provide the parts outside the CDR3, is DAMVIQNPRYQVTQFGKPVTLSCSQTLNHNVMYWYQQKSSQAPKLLFHYYDKDFNNEADTPDNFQSRRPNTSFCFLDIRSPGLGDTAMYLCATSRGVQAPYNEQYFGPGTRLTVT.

A note on this clonotype: A much larger clone sits a single nucleotide away, making a read error possible. The gene calls are TRBV7-2 and TRBJ2-7, with TRBD1 matching over 7 bases. Germline V lookup: CDR1 SGHTA, CDR2 FQGNSA. CDR3 size: 15 residues. Unmatched junction bases numbered 13, after V lost 3 bases and J lost 8 bases. This chain's CDR3 is CASSFRQGRGAKQYF. The CDR3 coding sequence is TGTGCCAGCAGCTTCAGACAGGGACGAGGAGCCAAGCAGTACTTC.